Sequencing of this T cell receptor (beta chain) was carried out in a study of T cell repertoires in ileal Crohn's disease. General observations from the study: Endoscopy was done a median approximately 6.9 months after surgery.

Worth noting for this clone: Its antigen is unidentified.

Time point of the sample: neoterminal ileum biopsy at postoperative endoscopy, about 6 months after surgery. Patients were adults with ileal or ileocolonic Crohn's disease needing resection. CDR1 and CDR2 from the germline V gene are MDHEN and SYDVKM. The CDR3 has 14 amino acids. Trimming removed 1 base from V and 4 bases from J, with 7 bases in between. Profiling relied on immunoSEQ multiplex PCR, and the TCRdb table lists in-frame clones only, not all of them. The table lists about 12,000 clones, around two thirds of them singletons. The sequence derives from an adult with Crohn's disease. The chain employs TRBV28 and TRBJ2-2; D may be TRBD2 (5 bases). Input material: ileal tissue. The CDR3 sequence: CASSLYEGTGELFF. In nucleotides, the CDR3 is TGTGCCAGCAGTTTATATGAGGGCACCGGGGAGCTGTTTTTT. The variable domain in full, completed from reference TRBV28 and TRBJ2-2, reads DVKVTQSSRYLVKRTGEKVFLECVQDMDHENMFWYRQDPGLGLRLIYFSYDVKMKEKGDIPEGYSVSREKKERFSLILESASTNQTSMYLCASSLYEGTGELFFGEGSRLTVL.